Listed below are T cell receptor beta chains from one sample, sequenced in a study of T cells after yellow fever vaccination. One entry per CDR3 protein results from TCRdb running MiXCR on the 5' RACE reads. The sample consists of some 120,000 distinct CDR3 sequences, 7.5% to 10% of them appearing once. The sample consisted of CD8+ T cells sorted from PBMCs, taken on the day of the yellow fever booster vaccination. The receptor set was obtained from a man younger than 35 who received the YFV17D yellow fever vaccine. The CDR3 runs from the conserved cysteine through the conserved F or W.

TRBJ2-2 | TRBV27 | CASSLWGVTGELFF
TRBJ2-1 | TRBV11-2 | CASSSPGAGNEQFF
TRBJ2-7 | TRBV6-5 | CASSYSYGYRGPYEQYF
TRBJ1-6 | TRBV7-2 | CASSLTGLGSPLHF
TRBJ2-1 | TRBV28 | CASSPPRDSHNNEQFF
TRBJ2-7 | TRBV4-1 | CASSGIGEQYF
TRBJ1-1 | TRBV7-2 | CASSLGQGALNTEAFF
TRBJ1-2 | TRBV4-1 | CASSQEPGPYGYTF
TRBJ2-4 | TRBV21-1 | CASSKAGGPKNIQYF
TRBJ2-1 | TRBV6-5 | CASSWGRGLNEQFF
TRBJ1-1 | TRBV4-1 | CASSIRGRPFEAFF
TRBJ1-2 | TRBV4-3 | CASSQAGDAVTYYGYTF
TRBJ2-7 | TRBV12-3/TRBV12-4 | CASSPDLGHEAYEQYF
TRBJ2-5 | TRBV3-1 | CASSQASGVEETQYF
TRBJ1-2 | TRBV4-3 | CASSQGRVTNYGYTF
TRBJ1-5 | TRBV9 | CASSRGGGKPQHF
TRBJ2-1 | TRBV4-3 | CASSPGTSSYNEQFF
TRBJ1-1 | TRBV5-1 | CASRSGTGPLANTEAFF
TRBJ2-1 | TRBV15 | CATSSRVYNEQFF
TRBJ1-3 | TRBV20-1 | CSASLRVSGNTIYF
TRBJ1-5 | TRBV5-5 | CASSFGANQPQHF
TRBJ2-5 | TRBV11-2 | CASSFSAPQAPEMYQETQYF
TRBJ1-2 | TRBV12-3/TRBV12-4 | CASSLLRGVGYGYTF
TRBJ1-5 | TRBV30 | CAWSWGEGQPQHF
TRBJ2-3 | TRBV9 | CASSVGQSSGGTDTQYF
TRBJ1-1 | TRBV27 | CASSFQSWGTEAFF
TRBJ2-3 | TRBV7-9 | CASSQHNTDTQYF
TRBJ1-2 | TRBV20-1 | CSAPEGPGPDYGYTF
TRBJ2-2 | TRBV28 | CASSFSSLVNTGELFF
TRBJ1-1 | TRBV12-3/TRBV12-4 | CASSTTDTNTEAFF
TRBJ1-2 | TRBV5-6 | CASSLRTGFAMHYGYTF
TRBJ2-5 | TRBV11-1 | CASSPGGASETQYF
TRBJ1-1 | TRBV6-5 | CASSYGGGYTEAFF
TRBJ2-3 | TRBV7-9 | CASSLLDRRADTQYF
TRBJ2-7 | TRBV5-1 | CASSPGQRVEQYF
TRBJ2-1 | TRBV3-1 | CASRFTGDLTNEQFF
TRBJ2-3 | TRBV11-2 | CASSRHGSPGGTDTQYF
TRBJ2-1 | TRBV4-3 | CASSLQASGGSYNEQFF
TRBJ2-5 | TRBV25-1 | CASRERTSGFQETQYF
TRBJ2-1 | TRBV4-3 | CASSQELQQIYYEQFF
TRBJ2-7 | TRBV7-6 | CASSLGSGGLYEQYF